The rows below give T cell receptor beta chains drawn from one sample of a study of blood T cell repertoires in COVID-19. The protocol was immunoSEQ multiplex PCR, while the TCRdb copy is restricted to in-frame clones and leaves out a portion. The sample yields about 130,000 clones, about 90% seen once. The specimen sequenced was peripheral blood. The receptors were gathered from a woman aged 45-65 years who had recovered from COVID-19. The CDR3 runs from the conserved cysteine through the conserved F or W. The D gene is left open where the match is weak. Not all rows give a size; the values are once, few, many and, for expanded clones, a class.

CDR3nt: TGTGCCAGCAGCGCAGGGGGACACTCCTACGAGCAGTACTTC
CDR3aa: CASSAGGHSYEQYF
d_gene: TRBD1
j_gene: TRBJ2-7
v_gene: TRBV7-3
abundance: -

CDR3nt: TGTGCCAGCAGTGAAGCGGGGGGGCCGGCCGGGGAGCTGTTTTTT
CDR3aa: CASSEAGGPAGELFF
d_gene: -
j_gene: TRBJ2-2
v_gene: TRBV6-1
abundance: -

CDR3nt: TGCGCCAGCAGCTCCCGACAGGGGGTGGGAAAAGCTTTCTTT
CDR3aa: CASSSRQGVGKAFF
d_gene: TRBD1
j_gene: TRBJ1-1
v_gene: TRBV5-1
abundance: -

CDR3nt: TGTGCCAGCAGCGTAGGGGACACAGGGGATAGTAACTATGGCTACACCTTC
CDR3aa: CASSVGDTGDSNYGYTF
d_gene: TRBD1
j_gene: TRBJ1-2
v_gene: TRBV9
abundance: -

CDR3nt: TGTGCCAGCAGCTTATTTCAGGGTAATTCACCCCTCCACTTT
CDR3aa: CASSLFQGNSPLHF
d_gene: -
j_gene: TRBJ1-6
v_gene: TRBV11-2
abundance: few

CDR3nt: TGTGCCATCAGTGAGCGCGCTAGCGACTACGAGCAGTACTTC
CDR3aa: CAISERASDYEQYF
d_gene: -
j_gene: TRBJ2-7
v_gene: TRBV10-3
abundance: -

CDR3nt: TGTGCCAGCAGCTTAGGGGGGACGGGACTAACCAATCCCTACGAGCAGTACTTC
CDR3aa: CASSLGGTGLTNPYEQYF
d_gene: TRBD2
j_gene: TRBJ2-7
v_gene: TRBV7-8
abundance: -

CDR3nt: TGTGCCAGCACCATAGGGAGGGAGCAGTACTTC
CDR3aa: CASTIGREQYF
d_gene: -
j_gene: TRBJ2-7
v_gene: TRBV5-6
abundance: -

CDR3nt: TGTGCCAGCAGTTTCAGGGACACCGGGGAGCTGTTTTTT
CDR3aa: CASSFRDTGELFF
d_gene: -
j_gene: TRBJ2-2
v_gene: TRBV2
abundance: -

CDR3nt: TGTGCCAGCAGCCGAGCGGGGGGGACCACCGGGGAGCTGTTTTTT
CDR3aa: CASSRAGGTTGELFF
d_gene: TRBD2
j_gene: TRBJ2-2
v_gene: TRBV7-3
abundance: -

CDR3nt: TGTGCCAGCAGCTTAACAGGGGTGGTTGTCGGTGGCTACACCTTC
CDR3aa: CASSLTGVVVGGYTF
d_gene: TRBD1
j_gene: TRBJ1-2
v_gene: TRBV5-5
abundance: -

CDR3nt: TGCAGCGGTGGGGAGTTAGATACGCAGTATTTT
CDR3aa: CSGGELDTQYF
d_gene: -
j_gene: TRBJ2-3
v_gene: TRBV29-1
abundance: -

CDR3nt: TGTGCCAGCAGCCCCCATCGTTCCTCGGGCTACGAGCAGTACTTC
CDR3aa: CASSPHRSSGYEQYF
d_gene: -
j_gene: TRBJ2-7
v_gene: TRBV7-8
abundance: -

CDR3nt: TGTGCCAGCAGTGAAGGGCTAGCGGGGGGTGGATTCGACGAGCAGTACTTC
CDR3aa: CASSEGLAGGGFDEQYF
d_gene: TRBD2
j_gene: TRBJ2-7
v_gene: TRBV6-1
abundance: -

CDR3nt: TGTGCCAGCAGTGAATTTAGGGGTGGCTACAATGAGCAGTTCTTC
CDR3aa: CASSEFRGGYNEQFF
d_gene: -
j_gene: TRBJ2-1
v_gene: TRBV25-1
abundance: once

CDR3nt: TGTGCCAGCAGCCCTAGACTAGCGGGGGGTTCTGAGACCCAGTACTTC
CDR3aa: CASSPRLAGGSETQYF
d_gene: TRBD2
j_gene: TRBJ2-5
v_gene: TRBV3-1/TRBV3-2
abundance: -

CDR3nt: TGTGCCACCAGTGATTTGGGGACTAGCGGAACCAATGAGCAGTTCTTC
CDR3aa: CATSDLGTSGTNEQFF
d_gene: TRBD2
j_gene: TRBJ2-1
v_gene: TRBV24-1
abundance: -

CDR3nt: TGTGCCAGCAGTTACTCGACCCACATCGGGGAAGCTTTCTTT
CDR3aa: CASSYSTHIGEAFF
d_gene: -
j_gene: TRBJ1-1
v_gene: TRBV6-5
abundance: once

CDR3nt: TGCGCCAGCAGCCAACACCGGATGGGGAGGGACACCGGGGAGCTGTTTTTT
CDR3aa: CASSQHRMGRDTGELFF
d_gene: TRBD2
j_gene: TRBJ2-2
v_gene: TRBV4-1
abundance: -

CDR3nt: TGCGCCAGCAGCTTGGATCCCCAGCGGGGGTCCTACGAGCAGTACTTC
CDR3aa: CASSLDPQRGSYEQYF
d_gene: TRBD2
j_gene: TRBJ2-7
v_gene: TRBV5-1
abundance: once

CDR3nt: TGCACCAGCAGCCATCCTAGCGGGAACGCCACAGATACGCAGTATTTT
CDR3aa: CTSSHPSGNATDTQYF
d_gene: -
j_gene: TRBJ2-3
v_gene: TRBV1
abundance: -

CDR3nt: TGTGCCAGCCAGGACAGGCTCAATTCGAACACTGAAGCTTTCTTT
CDR3aa: CASQDRLNSNTEAFF
d_gene: TRBD1
j_gene: TRBJ1-1
v_gene: TRBV2
abundance: -

CDR3nt: TGTGCCAGCAGTAGAGGACAGTCGAACACTGAAGCTTTCTTT
CDR3aa: CASSRGQSNTEAFF
d_gene: -
j_gene: TRBJ1-1
v_gene: TRBV6-5
abundance: once

CDR3nt: TGTGCCAGCAGTAACCGGGACAGAGCCGGGGGCTACACCTTC
CDR3aa: CASSNRDRAGGYTF
d_gene: TRBD1
j_gene: TRBJ1-2
v_gene: TRBV6-2/TRBV6-3
abundance: -

CDR3nt: TGTGCCAGCAGCTTCGAACAGATTTATGGCTACACCTTC
CDR3aa: CASSFEQIYGYTF
d_gene: -
j_gene: TRBJ1-2
v_gene: TRBV7-2
abundance: -

CDR3nt: TGTGCCAGCAGTGTAGGGGGATATAGCACAGATACGCAGTATTTT
CDR3aa: CASSVGGYSTDTQYF
d_gene: -
j_gene: TRBJ2-3
v_gene: TRBV11-3
abundance: -

CDR3nt: TGTGCCAGTAGTAGTTTCGCAACTAATGAAAAACTGTTTTTT
CDR3aa: CASSSFATNEKLFF
d_gene: -
j_gene: TRBJ1-4
v_gene: TRBV19
abundance: few

CDR3nt: TGTGCCAGCAAACTGGGACTTTACAATGAGCAGTTCTTC
CDR3aa: CASKLGLYNEQFF
d_gene: -
j_gene: TRBJ2-1
v_gene: TRBV12-3/TRBV12-4
abundance: -

CDR3nt: TGTGCCAGCACGGCGGGGGGCCTTGGGGAGCAGTTCTTC
CDR3aa: CASTAGGLGEQFF
d_gene: TRBD2
j_gene: TRBJ2-1
v_gene: TRBV2
abundance: -

CDR3nt: TGTGCCAGCAGCCATCCAGGTAGCAATCAGCCCCAGCATTTT
CDR3aa: CASSHPGSNQPQHF
d_gene: -
j_gene: TRBJ1-5
v_gene: TRBV7-2
abundance: -

CDR3nt: TGTGCCAGCAGCTCCCTGAGGCAAACTGAAGCTTTCTTT
CDR3aa: CASSSLRQTEAFF
d_gene: -
j_gene: TRBJ1-1
v_gene: TRBV7-3
abundance: -

CDR3nt: TGTGCCAGCAGCTTTGATACGGGTAGCTCTGGAAACACCATATATTTT
CDR3aa: CASSFDTGSSGNTIYF
d_gene: -
j_gene: TRBJ1-3
v_gene: TRBV7-6
abundance: -

CDR3nt: TGTGCCAGCAGCCGAATCGGACAGGGTAACTATGGCTACACCTTC
CDR3aa: CASSRIGQGNYGYTF
d_gene: TRBD1
j_gene: TRBJ1-2
v_gene: TRBV7-9
abundance: -

CDR3nt: TGTGCCAGCAGCTCCCCGCGGGAGCGCTATGGCTACACCTTC
CDR3aa: CASSSPRERYGYTF
d_gene: -
j_gene: TRBJ1-2
v_gene: TRBV11-3
abundance: -

CDR3nt: TGTGCCAGCAGCTTAACAGGGGGCAATGGCTACACCTTC
CDR3aa: CASSLTGGNGYTF
d_gene: TRBD1
j_gene: TRBJ1-2
v_gene: TRBV7-9
abundance: -

CDR3nt: TGCGCCAGCAAGGTTCGGGAGGGTAACACTGAAGCTTTCTTT
CDR3aa: CASKVREGNTEAFF
d_gene: -
j_gene: TRBJ1-1
v_gene: TRBV5-1
abundance: -

CDR3nt: TGTGCCAGCAGCTGGGGGACAGGGCGCACAGATACGCAGTATTTT
CDR3aa: CASSWGTGRTDTQYF
d_gene: TRBD1
j_gene: TRBJ2-3
v_gene: TRBV11-2
abundance: -

CDR3nt: TGTGCCAGCAGCTTAAGAGGCCTACCTGGGGCCAACGTCCTGACTTTC
CDR3aa: CASSLRGLPGANVLTF
d_gene: -
j_gene: TRBJ2-6
v_gene: TRBV11-3
abundance: -

CDR3nt: TGTGCCAGCAGCTACTTCGGGGGATCCTACGAGCAGTACTTC
CDR3aa: CASSYFGGSYEQYF
d_gene: -
j_gene: TRBJ2-7
v_gene: TRBV5-5
abundance: -

CDR3nt: TGTGCCAGCAGTTACATCCAGGGGGCGTTCTATGGCTACACCTTC
CDR3aa: CASSYIQGAFYGYTF
d_gene: TRBD1
j_gene: TRBJ1-2
v_gene: TRBV6-5
abundance: -

CDR3nt: TGTGCCATCAGTTCCACAGGCTATCAGCCCCAGCATTTT
CDR3aa: CAISSTGYQPQHF
d_gene: -
j_gene: TRBJ1-5
v_gene: TRBV10-3
abundance: -

CDR3nt: TGTGCCACCAGTGATCCATCGGATGGCTACACCTTC
CDR3aa: CATSDPSDGYTF
d_gene: -
j_gene: TRBJ1-2
v_gene: TRBV24-1
abundance: -

CDR3nt: TGCAGCGCATTAACCCCGGGGGAGACCCAGTACTTC
CDR3aa: CSALTPGETQYF
d_gene: -
j_gene: TRBJ2-5
v_gene: TRBV29-1
abundance: -

CDR3nt: TGTGCCTGGAGTCCTGGGGGGAGTAGGTACGAGCAGTACTTC
CDR3aa: CAWSPGGSRYEQYF
d_gene: -
j_gene: TRBJ2-7
v_gene: TRBV30
abundance: -

CDR3nt: TGTGCCAGCAGTACCTACAGGGGTAGGGTCACTGAAGCTTTCTTT
CDR3aa: CASSTYRGRVTEAFF
d_gene: TRBD1
j_gene: TRBJ1-1
v_gene: TRBV7-9
abundance: -

CDR3nt: TGTGCCAGCAGCGTAGGACGGGGAGCCTACAATGAGCAGTTCTTC
CDR3aa: CASSVGRGAYNEQFF
d_gene: -
j_gene: TRBJ2-1
v_gene: TRBV9
abundance: -

CDR3nt: TGCGCCAGCAGCCCGGGGATTTACAGAGGGCGCGGGACTGAAGCTTTCTTT
CDR3aa: CASSPGIYRGRGTEAFF
d_gene: -
j_gene: TRBJ1-1
v_gene: TRBV4-1
abundance: -

CDR3nt: TGTGCCAGCAGCCAGGGGACAGGGGAAGAAAAACTGTTTTTT
CDR3aa: CASSQGTGEEKLFF
d_gene: TRBD1
j_gene: TRBJ1-4
v_gene: TRBV14
abundance: -

CDR3nt: TGCGCCAGCAGCTTTGGGGAAAACAGGGGAGGTGAAGCTTTCTTT
CDR3aa: CASSFGENRGGEAFF
d_gene: TRBD1
j_gene: TRBJ1-1
v_gene: TRBV5-1
abundance: -

CDR3nt: TGTGCCAGCAGCCAAGTTTACAGTTCTGGAAACACCATATATTTT
CDR3aa: CASSQVYSSGNTIYF
d_gene: -
j_gene: TRBJ1-3
v_gene: TRBV4-2
abundance: -

CDR3nt: TGTGCCAGCAGCTCTAACAGGGACACTGAAGCTTTCTTT
CDR3aa: CASSSNRDTEAFF
d_gene: -
j_gene: TRBJ1-1
v_gene: TRBV5-4
abundance: -